The following is a TCR beta chain sequence with its context. Its antigen is unidentified. The read finishes 3 residues shy of the CDR3 end, and the germline J gene is used to complete it. This sample was taken from a study of T cells in women clearing cervical HPV infection. Overall study: For cases, blood was sampled a median approximately 150 days after lesion detection, interquartile range about 90 to 200 days. Only a few women had HLA typing results available. The study's findings and limits: T-cell numbers per sample were unknown and may explain richness differences. Cases and controls were distinguished at AUC roughly 0.83 by richness and V genes.

TCRdb's table, derived via immunoSEQ multiplex PCR, lists solely in-frame clones and lacks some. In total, the table holds under 45,000 clones. The V and J ends lost 5 bases and 3 bases, in that order; junction bases with no gene match: 3. The CDR3 loop spans 14 amino acids. Germline V gene data show CDR1 as LNHDA and CDR2 as SQIVND (reference sequence). The origin of this receptor is a woman between 18 and 69 years old with a cervical HPV16 infection that either progressed to CIN3+ or cleared (not recorded which). The sequenced sample was blood buffy coat. The V and J genes are TRBV19 and TRBJ1-2, with 10 bases aligning to TRBD1. Partial CDR3 DNA: TGTGCCAGTAGTCCCGGGACAGGGGACTATGGC. Amino acids: CASSPGTGDYG. The CDR3 reads in full as CASSPGTGDYGYTF.